The 11 T cell receptor beta chains reported below all come from one sample, sequenced in a study of response to subunit inactivated influenza vaccine. TCRdb ran MiXCR on the RT-PCR reads and lists one entry per CDR3 protein. The table includes 450,000 to 600,000 distinct CDR3 sequences, 7.5% to 8.5% detected once. Source: PBMCs from blood, taken around 25 months after vaccination. The receptor source for this set is a man between 50 and 75 years old who received an inactivated influenza vaccine.

This sequence joins TRBV3-1 and TRBJ2-7; possibly TRBD1 for D (5 bases). CDR1 and CDR2 (germline): LGHDT, YNNKEL (reference sequence). The CDR3 totals 13 residues. V lost 0 bases and J 9 bases, leaving 12 bases between the germline ends. The DNA of the CDR3 is TGTGCCAGCAGCCAAGATCAGGGTGGAGTGCAGTACTTC. Residues: CASSQDQGGVQYF.

CDR3 DNA: TGTGCCACCTGGGACAGGGTAGGGACCACCGGGGAGCTGTTTTTT. Protein product: CATWDRVGTTGELFF. The chain recombines TRBV10-3 with TRBJ2-2, with 9 nucleotides matching TRBD1. V trimming: 10 bases; J trimming: 4 bases; junction bases outside the gene matches: 10. Germline CDR1 ENHRY, CDR2 SYGVKD. This CDR3 is 15 amino acids long.

A few counts support this clonotype. This chain joins TRBV24-1 and TRBJ2-4; no reliable D call. The CDR3 extends over 15 amino acids. Trimming removed 3 bases at V and 0 bases at J, with 8 bases between. Germline CDR1 reads KGHDR; CDR2 reads SFDVKD. In nucleotides, the CDR3 is TGTGCCACCAGTGATGGCAGTATAGCCAAAAACATTCAGTACTTC. Translated: CATSDGSIAKNIQYF.

This clonotype occurred a few times. The chain employs TRBV29-1 and TRBJ2-1, with 7 nucleotides matching TRBD1. The trim removed 3 bases at V and 2 bases at J, leaving 7 bases unmatched. Germline V gene lookup returns CDR1 SQVTM and CDR2 ANQGSEA. This CDR3 spans 15 amino acids. Written as DNA, the CDR3 is TGCAGCGTTGAGGACGACAGGGAAACCTACAATGAGCAGTTCTTC. Its translation is CSVEDDRETYNEQFF.

This clonotype was observed at least ten times. This chain links TRBV19 with TRBJ2-7; 8 bases fit TRBD1. V trimming: 2 bases; J trimming: 1 base; junction bases outside the gene matches: 1. CDR1 and CDR2 (germline): LNHDA, SQIVND (reference sequence). The CDR3 totals 14 residues. DNA of the CDR3: TGTGCCAGTAGTATACGGGACAGGTCCTACGAGCAGTACTTC. Translated, it gives CASSIRDRSYEQYF.

The chain is built from TRBV6-1 and TRBJ2-2; D is perhaps TRBD1 (5 bases). Germline V CDR1 and CDR2: MNHNS, SASEGT. The CDR3 spans 13 residues. V lost 10 bases, J lost 8 bases, and 17 bases lay in between. CDR3 sequence: CATEPGFRGELFF. CDR3 DNA sequence: TGTGCCACCGAGCCAGGGTTCCGGGGGGAGCTGTTTTTT.

V gene TRBV6-1 combines with J gene TRBJ2-7, with 10 bases fitting TRBD2. The V segment lost 7 bases and the J segment 5 bases; nucleotides outside the gene matches: 8. CDR1 and CDR2 from the germline V gene are MNHNS and SASEGT. The CDR3 is made up of 14 amino acids. The CDR3 DNA reads TGTGCCAGCACGACCCTAGCGGGGGCCCACGAGCAGTACTTC. Translation gives CASTTLAGAHEQYF.

V is TRBV20-1 and J is TRBJ2-4; 9 bases line up with TRBD1. Germline CDR1 is DFQATT and CDR2 is SNEGSKA (reference sequence). This CDR3 spans 16 amino acids. V was clipped by 6 bases and J by 2 bases; unmatched bases: 11. The CDR3: CSAVPGQGSTKNIQYF. In nucleotides, the CDR3 is TGCAGTGCCGTCCCGGGACAGGGATCTACCAAAAACATTCAGTACTTC.

This clonotype was counted only a few times. The chain has TRBV7-2 and TRBJ2-7, with 9 bases that match TRBD1. The CDR3 consists of 15 residues. Germline CDR1 reads SGHTA; CDR2 reads FQGNSA. The V segment lost 6 bases and the J segment 2 bases; nucleotides outside the gene matches: 8. The CDR3 DNA reads as TGTGCCAGCAGTCATGACAGGGGGTCTGCCTACGAGCAGTACTTC. Amino acids: CASSHDRGSAYEQYF.

This clonotype was seen only a few times. The rearrangement joins TRBV5-5 to TRBJ1-5; D is possibly TRBD1 (6 bases). Germline CDR1 and CDR2: SGHKS and YYEKEE (reference sequence). Trimming shortened V by 4 bases and J by 2 bases, and 13 bases separated the two germline ends. The length of the CDR3 is 15 residues. CDR3 loop: CASSVTGQRNQPQHF. The CDR3 DNA is TGTGCCAGCAGCGTTACAGGACAGCGCAATCAGCCCCAGCATTTT. Together with reference TRBV5-5 and TRBJ1-5, the CDR3 gives the full variable domain: DAGVTQSPTHLIKTRGQQVTLRCSPISGHKSVSWYQQVLGQGPQFIFQYYEKEERGRGNFPDRFSARQFPNYSSELNVNALLLGDSALYLCASSVTGQRNQPQHFGDGTRLSIL.

In its sample, this clonotype was seen many times. This chain links TRBV12-3 or TRBV12-4 with TRBJ1-5; D not resolved. Trimming removed 3 bases from V and 3 bases from J, with 12 bases in between. The CDR3 consists of 15 residues. The CDR3 spells CASSFTPRHNQPQHF. As DNA, the CDR3 is TGTGCCAGCAGTTTTACCCCCAGACACAATCAGCCCCAGCATTTT.